This T cell receptor (beta chain) originates from a study of cytomegalovirus exposure and HLA in healthy donors. The overall study: An early release of data contained 75 million to 100 million unique TCRs, which came from HLA-typed donors.

The CDR3 is 17 residues long. The junction had 14 bases not matched to a gene; V was cut back by 6 bases and J by 2 bases. Germline V gives CDR1 SNHLY, CDR2 FYNNEI. This clone was seen a handful of times. Use of 60 Vbeta and 13 Jbeta primers characterized the PCR. TCRdb's copy holds only in-frame clones and misses some; the assay was immunoSEQ multiplex PCR. The data show about 180,000 clones, over 80% seen once. The specimen sequenced was PBMCs. This TCR was recovered from a girl aged 10 to 17 in good health and CMV-seropositive. The J gene is TRBJ2-7, the V gene TRBV2; 9 bases line up with TRBD2. The CDR3 loop is CASSDITGTSRTYEQYF. CDR3 bases: TGTGCCAGCAGCGATATAACCGGGACTAGCCGTACCTACGAGCAGTACTTC.